This TCR beta chain was sequenced during a study of OX40 agonist ivuxolimab in advanced cancers. Describing the broader study: Ivuxolimab was a fully human IgG2 agonistic monoclonal antibody targeting the costimulatory receptor OX40 (CD134). Intravenous ivuxolimab was administered to patients every 2 weeks at six dose levels: 0.01, 0.1, 0.3, 1.5, 3 and 10 mg/kg. Among the roughly 52 dose-escalation patients, some 20 had hepatocellular carcinoma, roughly 15 melanoma, 9 renal cell carcinoma and 9 head and neck cancer. In the dose-escalation cohort, approximately 82% of patients were male, and the mean age was 60 years with a range of about 20 to 80. Patients were allowed to have had prior anti-PD-1, anti-PD-L1 or anti-CTLA-4 therapy, and approximately 43% of the dose-escalation patients had previously received checkpoint inhibitors. Partial responses occurred in three dose-escalation patients, of whom one had hepatocellular carcinoma and two had cutaneous melanoma. The purpose of peripheral TCRbeta sequencing was to test whether ivuxolimab changed TCR sequence diversity and led to clonal T-cell expansion. The paper covers the monotherapy dose-escalation part of the phase I ivuxolimab trial, which included N ≈ 50 patients.

As regards this clone: Its antigen remains undetermined. Base qualities are not at hand, and no much larger clone is one base apart.

Here is what the overall study found, with its caveats: Low levels of normalized T-cell clonal expansion were also seen in some nonresponding patients. Which antigens the clonally expanded peripheral T cells were specific for was not determined. At doses of 0.1 to 3.0 mg/kg, clonal expansion of both CD4+ and CD8+ blood T cells was observed from baseline to week 6. In the 0.1-3.0 mg/kg groups, partial responders were among the patients with the lowest normalized peripheral clonal expansion, particularly in CD8+ T cells. On average, CD8+ T cells showed more expanded clones than CD4+ T cells after ivuxolimab.

The trial excluded patients who had a history of autoimmune disease or were on systemic immunosuppression. Peripheral blood for TCR sequencing was collected from all dose cohorts at baseline, on cycle 4 day 1, and on cycle 7 day 1. Samples were obtained from an open-label, multicenter, first-in-human phase I dose-escalation trial of ivuxolimab. Adults with locally advanced or metastatic melanoma, renal cell carcinoma, hepatocellular carcinoma or head and neck squamous cell carcinoma were enrolled in the trial. CD4+ and CD8+ T cells were sorted separately from peripheral blood before TCR sequencing. The CDR3 runs 14 amino acids, cysteine and phenylalanine included. The DNA shown is the 42-base CDR3, in frame from base 1. Trimming takes 2 bases off V and 5 bases off J; junction bases not matched to a gene: 5. Taken from the germline V gene (reference sequence), the CDR1 and CDR2 loops are SGHKS and YYEKEE.

For sequencing of the TCRbeta CDR3 region, genomic DNA was extracted from the sorted cells. The immunoSEQ Assay was used to sequence the TCRbeta CDR3 regions. TCRdb holds this immuneACCESS table with in-frame rearrangements only. Some clones are missing; in checked studies, unresolved V genes explain under half, and the rest has no known cause. For this sample the table gives around 61,000 clones, of which about four fifths were detected only once. Under 0.65% of the sample is held by the ten biggest clonotypes. The TCR was taken from an adult with an advanced solid tumor such as melanoma, head and neck, liver or kidney cancer. The receptor chain draws on TRBV5-5 and TRBJ2-7, with TRBD1 identical over 9 junction bases. The sequences come from CD4+ or CD8+ T cells sorted from blood, collected in a trial of the OX40 agonist ivuxolimab. At the DNA level, the sequence is TGTGCCAGCAGCTTAGGACAGGGGAACCACGAGCAGTACTTC. It translates as CASSLGQGNHEQYF.